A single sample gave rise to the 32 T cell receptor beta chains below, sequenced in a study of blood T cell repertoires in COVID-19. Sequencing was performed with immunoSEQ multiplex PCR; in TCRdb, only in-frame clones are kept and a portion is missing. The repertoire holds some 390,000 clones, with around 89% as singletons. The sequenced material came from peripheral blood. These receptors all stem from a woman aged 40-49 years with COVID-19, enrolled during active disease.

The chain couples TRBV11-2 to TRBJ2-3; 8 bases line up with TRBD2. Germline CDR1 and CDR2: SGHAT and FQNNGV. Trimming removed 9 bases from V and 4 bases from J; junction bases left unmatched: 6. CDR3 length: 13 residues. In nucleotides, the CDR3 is TGTGCCAGTCAGGGACTAGTGTCAGATACGCAGTATTTT. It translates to CASQGLVSDTQYF.

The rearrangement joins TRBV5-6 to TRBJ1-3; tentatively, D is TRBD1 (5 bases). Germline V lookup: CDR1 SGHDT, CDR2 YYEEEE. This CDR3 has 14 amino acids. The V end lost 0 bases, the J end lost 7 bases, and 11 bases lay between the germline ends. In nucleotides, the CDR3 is TGTGCCAGCAGCTTGGCAGGGATTCGGAACACCATATATTTT. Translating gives CASSLAGIRNTIYF.

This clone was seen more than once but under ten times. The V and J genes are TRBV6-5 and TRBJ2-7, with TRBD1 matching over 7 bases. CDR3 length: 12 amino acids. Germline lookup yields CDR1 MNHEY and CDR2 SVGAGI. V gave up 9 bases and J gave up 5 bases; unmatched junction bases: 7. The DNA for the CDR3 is TGTGCCAGGGTACAGGGGTCCGACGAGCAGTACTTC. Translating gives CARVQGSDEQYF.

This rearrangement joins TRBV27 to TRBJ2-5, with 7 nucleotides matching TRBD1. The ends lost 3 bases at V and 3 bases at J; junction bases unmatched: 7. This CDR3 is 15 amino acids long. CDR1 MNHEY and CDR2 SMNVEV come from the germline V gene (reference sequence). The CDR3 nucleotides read TGTGCCAGCAGTTTTCTCGCGGACAGGAAAGAGACCCAGTACTTC. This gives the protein CASSFLADRKETQYF.

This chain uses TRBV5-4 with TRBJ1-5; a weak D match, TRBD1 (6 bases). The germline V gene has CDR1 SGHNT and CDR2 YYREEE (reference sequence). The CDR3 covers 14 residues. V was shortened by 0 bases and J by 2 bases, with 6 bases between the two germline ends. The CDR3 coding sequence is TGTGCCAGCAGCTTGGACAGGGGCAATCAGCCCCAGCATTTT. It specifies CASSLDRGNQPQHF.

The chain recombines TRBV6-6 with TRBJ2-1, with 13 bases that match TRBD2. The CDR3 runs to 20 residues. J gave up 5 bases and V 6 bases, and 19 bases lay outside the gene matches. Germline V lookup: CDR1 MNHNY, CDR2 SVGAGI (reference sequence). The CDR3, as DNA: TGTGCCAGCAGCTCCCGAGGAGGCTGGACTAGCGGGAGCTCGAACAATGAGCAGTTCTTC. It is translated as CASSSRGGWTSGSSNNEQFF.

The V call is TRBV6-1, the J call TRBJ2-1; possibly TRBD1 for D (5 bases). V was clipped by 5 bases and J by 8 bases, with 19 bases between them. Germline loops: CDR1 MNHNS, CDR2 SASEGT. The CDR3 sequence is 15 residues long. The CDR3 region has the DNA TGTGCCAGCAGTCCCCGCCAGGCAGGGCTGCATGAGCAGTTCTTC. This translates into CASSPRQAGLHEQFF.

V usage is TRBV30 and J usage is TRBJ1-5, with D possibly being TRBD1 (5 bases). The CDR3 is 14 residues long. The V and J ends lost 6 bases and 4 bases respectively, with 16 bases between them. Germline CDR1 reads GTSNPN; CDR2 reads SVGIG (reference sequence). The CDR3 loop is CACGGMALNQPQHF. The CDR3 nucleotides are TGTGCCTGCGGGGGGATGGCCCTGAATCAGCCCCAGCATTTT.

The chain's CDR3 is CASSLDAFGGSGELFF. CDR3 nucleotides: TGTGCCAGCAGTTTAGATGCCTTCGGGGGATCCGGGGAGCTGTTTTTT. The rearrangement uses TRBV28 and TRBJ2-2, with TRBD2 as a possible D gene (6 bases). Germline loops: CDR1 MDHEN, CDR2 SYDVKM. CDR3 length equals 16 residues. Between the trimmed V and J ends, which lost 2 bases and 6 bases, there was a span of 16 bases.

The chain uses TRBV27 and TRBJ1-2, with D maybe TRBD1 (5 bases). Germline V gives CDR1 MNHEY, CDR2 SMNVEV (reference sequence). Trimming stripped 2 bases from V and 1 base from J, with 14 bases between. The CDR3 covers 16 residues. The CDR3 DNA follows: TGTGCCAGCAGTTTAATCGCGGGGCTGTTTAACTATGGCTACACCTTC. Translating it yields CASSLIAGLFNYGYTF.

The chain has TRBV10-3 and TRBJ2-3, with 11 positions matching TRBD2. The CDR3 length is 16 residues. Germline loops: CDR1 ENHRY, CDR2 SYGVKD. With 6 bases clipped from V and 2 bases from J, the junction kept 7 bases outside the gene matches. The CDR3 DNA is TGTGCCATCAGGAGTAGCGGGGGGGCCTCCACAGATACGCAGTATTTT. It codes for CAIRSSGGASTDTQYF.

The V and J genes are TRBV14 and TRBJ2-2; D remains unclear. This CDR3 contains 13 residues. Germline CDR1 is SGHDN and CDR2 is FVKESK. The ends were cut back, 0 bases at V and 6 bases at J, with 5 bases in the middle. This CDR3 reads CASSQDLAGELFF. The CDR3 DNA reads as TGTGCCAGCAGCCAAGATTTAGCCGGGGAGCTGTTTTTT.

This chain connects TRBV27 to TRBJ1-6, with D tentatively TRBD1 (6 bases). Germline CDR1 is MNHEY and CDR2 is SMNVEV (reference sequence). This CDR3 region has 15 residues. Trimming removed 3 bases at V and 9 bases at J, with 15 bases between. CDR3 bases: TGTGCCAGCAGTTTTTACAGGGCCCGTGGTTCACCCCTCCACTTT. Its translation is CASSFYRARGSPLHF.

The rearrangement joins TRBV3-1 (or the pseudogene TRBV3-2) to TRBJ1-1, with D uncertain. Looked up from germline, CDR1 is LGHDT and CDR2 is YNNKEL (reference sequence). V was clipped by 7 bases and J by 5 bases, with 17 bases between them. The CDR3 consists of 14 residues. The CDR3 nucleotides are TGTGCCAGCAAGAACACAGAGATTGGAACTGAAGCTTTCTTT. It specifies CASKNTEIGTEAFF.

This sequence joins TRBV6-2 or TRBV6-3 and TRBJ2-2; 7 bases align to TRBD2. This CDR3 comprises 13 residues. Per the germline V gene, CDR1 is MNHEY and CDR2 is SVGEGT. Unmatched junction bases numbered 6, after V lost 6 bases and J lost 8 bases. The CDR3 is CASSLGGIGELFF. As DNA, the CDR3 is TGTGCCAGCAGCCTGGGGGGGATTGGGGAGCTGTTTTTT.

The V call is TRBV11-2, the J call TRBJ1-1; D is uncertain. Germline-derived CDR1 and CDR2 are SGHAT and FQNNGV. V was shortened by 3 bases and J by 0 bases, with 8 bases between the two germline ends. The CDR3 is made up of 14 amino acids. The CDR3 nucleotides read TGTGCCAGCAGCTTGTCCGGGATGAACACTGAAGCTTTCTTT. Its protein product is CASSLSGMNTEAFF.

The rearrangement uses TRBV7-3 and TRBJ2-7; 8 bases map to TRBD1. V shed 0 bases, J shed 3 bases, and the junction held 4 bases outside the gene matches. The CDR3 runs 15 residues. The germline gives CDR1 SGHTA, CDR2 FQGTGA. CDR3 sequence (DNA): TGTGCCAGCAGCTTAACTTCAGGGGGCTACTACGAGCAGTACTTC. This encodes CASSLTSGGYYEQYF.

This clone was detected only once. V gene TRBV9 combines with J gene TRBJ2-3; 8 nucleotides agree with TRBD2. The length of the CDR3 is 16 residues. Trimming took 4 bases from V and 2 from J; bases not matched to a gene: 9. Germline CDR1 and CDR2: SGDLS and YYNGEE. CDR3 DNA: TGTGCCAGCAGCTCCTCTAGCGGGCCCCCCACAGATACGCAGTATTTT. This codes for CASSSSSGPPTDTQYF.

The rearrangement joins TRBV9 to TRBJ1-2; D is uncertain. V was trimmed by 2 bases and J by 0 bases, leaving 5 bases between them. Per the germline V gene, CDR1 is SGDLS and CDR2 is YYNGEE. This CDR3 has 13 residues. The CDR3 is CASSVQTNYGYTF. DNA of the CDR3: TGTGCCAGCAGCGTTCAAACTAACTATGGCTACACCTTC. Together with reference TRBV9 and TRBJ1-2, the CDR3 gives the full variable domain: DSGVTQTPKHLITATGQRVTLRCSPRSGDLSVYWYQQSLDQGLQFLIQYYNGEERAKGNILERFSAQQFPDLHSELNLSSLELGDSALYFCASSVQTNYGYTFGSGTRLTVV.

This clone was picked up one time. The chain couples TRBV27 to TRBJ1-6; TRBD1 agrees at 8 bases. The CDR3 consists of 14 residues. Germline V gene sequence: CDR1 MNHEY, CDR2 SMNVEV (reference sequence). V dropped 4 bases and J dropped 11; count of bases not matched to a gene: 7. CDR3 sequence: CASSSTGVIPPLHF. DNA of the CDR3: TGTGCCAGCAGTTCGACAGGGGTTATTCCACCCCTCCACTTT.

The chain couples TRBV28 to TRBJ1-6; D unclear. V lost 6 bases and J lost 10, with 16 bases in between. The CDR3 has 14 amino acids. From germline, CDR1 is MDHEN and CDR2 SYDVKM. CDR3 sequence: CASRPSGEGSPLHF. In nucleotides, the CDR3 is TGTGCCAGCAGGCCAAGCGGGGAGGGATCACCCCTCCACTTT.

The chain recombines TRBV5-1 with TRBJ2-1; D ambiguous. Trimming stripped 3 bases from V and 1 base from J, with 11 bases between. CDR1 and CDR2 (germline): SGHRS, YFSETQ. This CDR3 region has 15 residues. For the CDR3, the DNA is TGCGCCAGCAGCTCCCAGACTCGATCCTACAATGAGCAGTTCTTC. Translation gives CASSSQTRSYNEQFF.

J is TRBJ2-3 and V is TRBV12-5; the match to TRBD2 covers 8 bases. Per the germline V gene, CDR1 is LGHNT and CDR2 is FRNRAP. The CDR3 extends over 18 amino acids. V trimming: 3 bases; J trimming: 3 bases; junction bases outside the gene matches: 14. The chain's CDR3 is CASGFLPGAGGGTDTQYF. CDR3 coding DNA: TGTGCTAGTGGTTTTCTCCCAGGGGCGGGAGGAGGTACAGATACGCAGTATTTT.

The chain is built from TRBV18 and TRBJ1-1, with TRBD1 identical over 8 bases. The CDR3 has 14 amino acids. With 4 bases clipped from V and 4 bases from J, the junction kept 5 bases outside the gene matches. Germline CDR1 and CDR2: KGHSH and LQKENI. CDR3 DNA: TGTGCCAGCTCACGGACAGGGCGTACCACTGAAGCTTTCTTT. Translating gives CASSRTGRTTEAFF.

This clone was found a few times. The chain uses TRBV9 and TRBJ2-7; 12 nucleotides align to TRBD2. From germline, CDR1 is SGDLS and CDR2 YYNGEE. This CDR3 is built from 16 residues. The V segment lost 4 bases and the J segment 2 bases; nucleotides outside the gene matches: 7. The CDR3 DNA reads TGTGCCAGCAGCACAAGGAGACTAGCGGGGGCCTACGAGCAGTACTTC. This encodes CASSTRRLAGAYEQYF.

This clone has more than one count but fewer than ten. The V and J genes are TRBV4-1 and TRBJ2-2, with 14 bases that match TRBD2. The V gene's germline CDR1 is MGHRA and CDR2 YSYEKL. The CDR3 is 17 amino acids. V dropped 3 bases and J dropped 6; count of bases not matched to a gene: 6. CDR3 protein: CASSQTSGRALAGELFF. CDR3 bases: TGCGCCAGCAGCCAGACTAGCGGGAGGGCCCTTGCCGGGGAGCTGTTTTTT.

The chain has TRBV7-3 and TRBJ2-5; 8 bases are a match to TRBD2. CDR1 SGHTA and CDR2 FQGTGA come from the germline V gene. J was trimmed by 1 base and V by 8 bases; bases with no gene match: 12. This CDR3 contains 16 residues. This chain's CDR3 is CASWRTSPVFQETQYF. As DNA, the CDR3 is TGTGCCAGCTGGCGGACTAGCCCCGTCTTCCAAGAGACCCAGTACTTC. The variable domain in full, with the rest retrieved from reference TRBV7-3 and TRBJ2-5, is GAGVSQTPSNKVTEKGKYVELRCDPISGHTALYWYRQSLGQGPEFLIYFQGTGAADDSGLPNDRFFAVRPEGSVSTLKIQRTERGDSAVYLCASWRTSPVFQETQYFGPGTRLLVL.

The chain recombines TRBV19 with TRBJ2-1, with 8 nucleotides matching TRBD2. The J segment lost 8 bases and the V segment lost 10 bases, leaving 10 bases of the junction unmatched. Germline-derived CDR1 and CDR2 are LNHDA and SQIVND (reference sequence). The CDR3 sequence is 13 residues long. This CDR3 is CATEGRGVYEQFF. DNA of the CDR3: TGTGCCACCGAGGGGCGGGGGGTTTATGAGCAGTTCTTC.

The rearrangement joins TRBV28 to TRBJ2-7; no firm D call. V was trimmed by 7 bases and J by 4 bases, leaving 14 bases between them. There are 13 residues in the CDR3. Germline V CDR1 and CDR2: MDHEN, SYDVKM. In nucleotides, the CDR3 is TGTGCCAGCACCCGGTTACAGCCGTACGAGCAGTACTTC. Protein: CASTRLQPYEQYF.

The CDR3 here is CASSEVSGGRLEADEQFF. The CDR3 DNA sequence: TGTGCCAGCAGTGAAGTATCCGGGGGACGGTTAGAGGCGGATGAGCAGTTCTTC. The chain employs TRBV2 and TRBJ2-1; TRBD2 is a possible D gene (6 bases). The CDR3 spans 18 residues. V shed 1 base and J shed 8 bases, with 24 bases lying between them. Germline V CDR1 and CDR2: SNHLY, FYNNEI.

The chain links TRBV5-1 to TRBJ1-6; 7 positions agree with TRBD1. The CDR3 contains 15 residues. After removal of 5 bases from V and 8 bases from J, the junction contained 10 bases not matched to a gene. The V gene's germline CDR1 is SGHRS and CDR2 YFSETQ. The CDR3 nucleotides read TGCGCCAGCAGGTCGGGACAGCCCTTTCATTCACCCCTCCACTTT. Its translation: CASRSGQPFHSPLHF. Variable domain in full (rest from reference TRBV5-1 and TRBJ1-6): KAGVTQTPRYLIKTRGQQVTLSCSPISGHRSVSWYQQTPGQGLQFLFEYFSETQRNKGNFPGRFSGRQFSNSRSEMNVSTLELGDSALYLCASRSGQPFHSPLHFGNGTRLTVT.

CDR3 region: CASSPLDRGARNSPLHF. The CDR3 DNA sequence: TGTGCCAGCTCACCCCTAGACAGGGGAGCCCGTAATTCACCCCTCCACTTT. The chain links TRBV18 to TRBJ1-6; 8 bases agree with TRBD1. Germline CDR1 KGHSH, CDR2 LQKENI. The CDR3 is 17 amino acids. V dropped 3 bases and J dropped 6; count of bases not matched to a gene: 10.